This entry describes one TCR beta chain. As yet, its antigen is unknown. TCRdb's table, derived via immunoSEQ multiplex PCR, lists solely in-frame clones and lacks some. This table holds roughly 7,400 clones, roughly 79% found once. The data stem from a study of T cell repertoires in ileal Crohn's disease. Study details: Every patient was operated on for stricturing (about 60%) or penetrating (about 40%) complications. Findings of the study overall: Sorted CD8 T cells held more high-frequency clones than CD4. Compared with non-smokers, active smokers at surgery showed more clonal expansions.

The CDR3 is 14 residues long. CDR1 is MNHEY and CDR2 is SVGAGI in the germline V gene. V was cut by 2 bases and J by 5 bases, with 13 bases left in between. The chain has TRBV6-5 and TRBJ2-7; a possible D gene is TRBD1 (6 bases). Sequencing was performed on ileal tissue. This sequence originates from an adult with Crohn's disease. The CDR3 loop reads CASSYSAGANEQYF. The DNA of the CDR3 is TGTGCCAGCAGTTACAGTGCAGGGGCAAACGAGCAGTACTTC.